What follows are 8 T cell receptor beta chains derived from one specimen sequenced in a study of T cell repertoires in cytomegalovirus infection. TCRdb processed the reads anew with MiXCR; each CDR3 protein has one entry. The sample lists under 150,000 distinct CDR3 sequences, more than 7% occurring once. What was sequenced was PBMCs. The receptors come from a human donor in good health (CMV status not recorded). Some clones in this sample may be carry-over from other donors' samples.

The CDR3 region has the DNA TGCAGTGCTGGTCCGAGCTCAGCTTTCTTT. This codes for CSAGPSSAFF. The chain couples TRBV20-1 to TRBJ1-1; D gene uncertain. The V and J ends lost 5 bases and 10 bases respectively, with 11 bases between them. The CDR3 is 10 amino acids. In germline, CDR1 is DFQATT, CDR2 SNEGSKA (reference sequence).

This clonotype has ten or more counts. This chain links TRBV7-2 with TRBJ1-1; no definite D call. The CDR3 has 13 residues. From germline, CDR1 is SGHTA and CDR2 FQGNSA. V was trimmed by 2 bases and J by 2 bases, leaving 6 bases between them. In DNA form, the CDR3 reads TGTGCCAGCAGCTTAAATTCCAACACTGAAGCTTTCTTT. Its protein product is CASSLNSNTEAFF.

This rearrangement joins TRBV20-1 to TRBJ2-3; tentatively, D is TRBD2 (6 bases). CDR3 length: 13 residues. Germline-derived CDR1 and CDR2 are DFQATT and SNEGSKA (reference sequence). CDR3 coding DNA: TGCACTGGCGGGCCTAGCGGCACAGATACGCAGTATTTT. Translated, it gives CTGGPSGTDTQYF.

This clonotype was counted many times. Written as DNA, the CDR3 is TGTGCCAGCAGCTTAGCGCATGAGCAAAAGGGGGAGACCCAGTACTTC. Amino acid sequence: CASSLAHEQKGETQYF. The V gene is TRBV7-8, the J gene TRBJ2-5, with D perhaps TRBD1 (5 bases). Germline CDR1 reads SGHVS; CDR2 reads FQNEAQ. Trimming cost V 0 bases and J 5 bases, with 16 bases left between them. The CDR3 loop spans 16 amino acids.

The chain has TRBV20-1 and TRBJ2-1, with D hard to call. CDR1 and CDR2 (germline): DFQATT, SNEGSKA (reference sequence). Trimming removed 2 bases from V and 6 bases from J, with 8 bases in between. This CDR3 has 12 amino acids. The CDR3 spells CSARQSGNEQFF. DNA of the CDR3: TGCAGTGCTAGACAGTCGGGCAATGAGCAGTTCTTC.

At least ten counts were recorded for this clonotype. V is TRBV29-1 and J is TRBJ1-2; D unclear. The germline gives CDR1 SQVTM, CDR2 ANQGSEA. V was cut by 4 bases and J by 3 bases, with 9 bases left in between. This CDR3 comprises 12 residues. Here the CDR3 reads CSVGPPDYGYTF. The CDR3 DNA reads TGCAGCGTTGGTCCCCCCGACTATGGCTACACCTTC.

This clonotype showed up many times. The chain recombines TRBV2 with TRBJ1-5; possibly TRBD1 for D (5 bases). Germline V CDR1 and CDR2: SNHLY, FYNNEI. CDR3 length equals 14 residues. Trimming removed 4 bases from V and 3 bases from J, with 10 bases in between. The CDR3 DNA reads TGTGCCAGCAGTGGACACGGGACCAATCAGCCCCAGCATTTT. Amino acid sequence: CASSGHGTNQPQHF.

This clonotype has more than one count but fewer than ten. This chain joins TRBV15 and TRBJ2-1, with D possibly called TRBD1 or TRBD2 (5 bases each). CDR3 length equals 16 residues. The germline CDR1 and CDR2 sequences are LNHNV and YYDKDF (reference sequence). V was cut by 5 bases and J by 6 bases, with 20 bases left in between. CDR3: CATSPIPGTGSNEQFF. The CDR3 DNA reads as TGTGCCACCAGCCCAATACCCGGGACCGGATCCAATGAGCAGTTCTTC.